The sequence of this TCR beta chain was determined in a study of TIL therapy for anti-PD-1-resistant metastatic lung cancer. Sequencing used immunoSEQ v3. Sequencing was performed with immunoSEQ multiplex PCR; in TCRdb, only in-frame clones are kept and a portion is missing. The table records tens of thousands of clones, 79% of them present only once. Sample time point: pre-treatment sample, taken before nivolumab and TIL therapy. The CDR3 sequence is 13 residues long. Germline V gene lookup returns CDR1 MDHEN and CDR2 SYDVKM. The ends were cut back, 3 bases at V and 8 bases at J, with 13 bases in the middle.

Sequenced here: blood, sampled at baseline. The chain couples TRBV28 to TRBJ1-2; D remains unclear. The receptor was derived from an older man with non-small cell lung cancer. Here the CDR3 reads CASSFVGDWGYTF. Here the CDR3 DNA reads TGTGCCAGCAGTTTCGTCGGGGATTGGGGCTACACCTTC.